Listed here are 21 T cell receptor beta chains from one sample, sequenced in a study of brain metastases from non-small cell lung cancer. Here immunoSEQ multiplex PCR was the method, and the copy in TCRdb shows in-frame clones only, minus some. Among approximately 3,900 clones listed, around 89% were seen once. Sequenced material: primary lung tumor tissue. All receptors come from a donor at least 40 years old with non-small cell lung cancer.

The chain joins TRBV7-9 to TRBJ2-3; weak D call: TRBD1 (6 bases). V was pared by 1 base and J by 2 bases, with 10 bases between. The CDR3 spans 15 residues. CDR1 is SEHNR and CDR2 is FQNEAQ in the germline V gene (reference sequence). CDR3 in amino acids: CASSLDRAPTDTQYF. Written as DNA, the CDR3 is TGTGCCAGCAGCTTAGACAGGGCACCCACAGATACGCAGTATTTT.

The rearrangement links TRBV18 to TRBJ1-2; possible D gene TRBD1, 5 bases. Looked up from germline, CDR1 is KGHSH and CDR2 is LQKENI. Trimming left V 3 bases short and J 3 bases short, with 11 bases between. CDR3 size: 14 residues. The CDR3 is CASSPNQGDYGYTF. DNA of the CDR3: TGTGCCAGCTCACCTAATCAGGGTGACTATGGCTACACCTTC.

The CDR3 loop reads CASSFGGFEYQPQHF. Here the CDR3 DNA reads TGTGCCAGCAGCTTTGGAGGGTTTGAGTATCAGCCCCAGCATTTT. The rearrangement links TRBV7-2 to TRBJ1-5, with no clear D. From germline, CDR1 is SGHTA and CDR2 FQGNSA. Trimming stripped 3 bases from V and 5 bases from J, with 14 bases between. This CDR3 contains 15 residues.

The chain has TRBV5-8 and TRBJ2-5; 7 positions match TRBD2. CDR1 and CDR2 (germline): SGHTS, YDEGEE. The CDR3 totals 15 residues. V lost 6 bases and J lost 5; bases outside the gene matches: 13. CDR3: CASTDSKRGSETQYF. The CDR3 coding sequence is TGTGCCAGCACCGATAGTAAGCGGGGATCGGAGACCCAGTACTTC. The complete variable domain, with remaining parts taken from reference TRBV5-8 and TRBJ2-5, reads EAGVTQSPTHLIKTRGQQATLRCSPISGHTSVYWYQQALGLGLQFLLWYDEGEERNRGNFPPRFSGRQFPNYSSELNVNALELEDSALYLCASTDSKRGSETQYFGPGTRLLVL.

CDR3 sequence reads: CASSEWGDTEAFF. The DNA for the CDR3 is TGTGCCAGCAGTGAATGGGGGGACACTGAAGCTTTCTTT. The rearrangement links TRBV6-1 to TRBJ1-1, with D perhaps matching TRBD1 (5 bases). V lost 2 bases and J lost 3, with 7 bases in between. CDR1 and CDR2 from the germline V gene are MNHNS and SASEGT. The CDR3 length is 13 residues.

This sequence joins TRBV12-3 or TRBV12-4 and TRBJ1-2, with D possibly TRBD1 on 5 matching bases. V lost 3 bases and J 3 bases, leaving 8 bases between the germline ends. The CDR3 has 13 residues. The CDR3: CASSFMGHYGYTF. For the CDR3, the DNA is TGTGCCAGCAGTTTTATGGGGCACTATGGCTACACCTTC.

This sequence joins TRBV12-3 or TRBV12-4 and TRBJ1-5, with 9 positions matching TRBD1. Trimming at V came to 5 bases and at J to 5 bases, leaving 1 base not matched to a gene. This CDR3 comprises 13 residues. CDR3 loop: CASSGDRDQPQHF. In nucleotides, the CDR3 is TGTGCCAGCAGTGGGGACAGGGATCAGCCCCAGCATTTT.

This chain connects TRBV11-3 to TRBJ1-1; D gene ambiguous. V gave up 1 base and J gave up 3 bases, with 6 bases separating them. Germline loops: CDR1 SGHNT, CDR2 YENEEA. This CDR3 contains 13 residues. The CDR3 here is CASSLVSYTEAFF. CDR3 coding DNA: TGTGCCAGCAGCTTAGTCTCGTACACTGAAGCTTTCTTT.

J is TRBJ1-2 and V is TRBV5-6; the match to TRBD1 covers 9 bases. With V trimmed by 4 bases and J by 8 bases, 15 bases remained unmatched. The CDR3 spans 16 residues. Germline CDR1 and CDR2: SGHDT and YYEEEE. The CDR3 sequence is CASSTRTGVASGGYTF. The CDR3 DNA is TGTGCCAGCAGCACCCGGACAGGGGTTGCCTCGGGAGGCTACACCTTC.

The chain couples TRBV6-6 to TRBJ1-5; the D gene is possibly TRBD1 (5 bases). V was shortened by 2 bases and J by 1 base, with 6 bases between the two germline ends. The CDR3 contains 14 residues. In germline, CDR1 is MNHNY, CDR2 SVGAGI (reference sequence). CDR3 nucleotides: TGTGCCAGCAGTTACGAGGGGAGCAATCAGCCCCAGCATTTT. Translated, it gives CASSYEGSNQPQHF.

Notes on this clone: Other DNA variants within this sample encode the same CDR3. V and J are TRBV28 and TRBJ1-1, with 8 bases lining up with TRBD1. Germline assignment: CDR1 MDHEN and CDR2 SYDVKM. The CDR3 sequence is 17 residues long. Trimming took 8 bases from V and 2 from J; bases not matched to a gene: 16. Written as DNA, the CDR3 is TGTGCCAGCGCCGGGACAGGAAGGCCCCTAATCAACACTGAAGCTTTCTTT. Translated, it gives CASAGTGRPLINTEAFF.

The chain carries TRBV14 and TRBJ2-1, with TRBD2 matching over 7 bases. Germline loops: CDR1 SGHDN, CDR2 FVKESK. The length of the CDR3 is 19 residues. J gave up 7 bases and V 2 bases, and 20 bases lay outside the gene matches. The CDR3 spells CASSQNPPYGGGPSNEQFF. The CDR3 DNA reads as TGTGCCAGCAGCCAAAATCCTCCCTACGGGGGAGGGCCGAGTAATGAGCAGTTCTTC.

The chain combines TRBV24-1 with TRBJ2-3, with D hard to call. V gave up 3 bases and J gave up 1 base, with 16 bases separating them. In germline, CDR1 is KGHDR, CDR2 SFDVKD. The CDR3 totals 17 residues. The DNA of the CDR3 is TGTGCCACCAGTGATCTCAAGTGGAAGGGCCGCACAGATACGCAGTATTTT. This sequence encodes CATSDLKWKGRTDTQYF.

As to this clone: The same CDR3 is also encoded by other DNA sequences in this sample. This chain links TRBV28 with TRBJ2-5; 8 bases line up with TRBD2. V lost 1 base and J lost 10; bases outside the gene matches: 5. The CDR3 contains 13 residues. Germline assignment: CDR1 MDHEN and CDR2 SYDVKM. CDR3 nucleotides: TGTGCCAGCAGTTTATCGGGGGGGAGGATCCAGTACTTC. Protein: CASSLSGGRIQYF.

CDR3 in DNA: TGTGCCAGCAGTCCAGACAGGAGGTATGGCTACACCTTC. Protein product: CASSPDRRYGYTF. The V call is TRBV27, the J call TRBJ1-2; TRBD1 is a possible D gene (6 bases). Germline CDR1 is MNHEY and CDR2 is SMNVEV (reference sequence). V was trimmed by 5 bases and J by 5 bases, leaving 12 bases between them. The CDR3 covers 13 residues.

The V and J genes are TRBV6-5 and TRBJ1-5; D possibly corresponds to TRBD1 (5 bases). The CDR3 has 14 residues. V was pared by 9 bases and J by 0 bases, with 12 bases between. CDR1 is MNHEY and CDR2 is SVGAGI in the germline V gene. The CDR3 reads CASSWGDSNQPQHF. The CDR3 nucleotides are TGTGCCAGTTCGTGGGGGGATAGCAATCAGCCCCAGCATTTT.

For this clone: Its ends do not fully match the called genes, so a read error is possible. The chain couples TRBV6-4 to TRBJ2-2; perhaps TRBD2 as D (5 bases). This CDR3 spans 14 amino acids. CDR1 and CDR2 from the germline V gene are MRHNA and SNTAGT. CDR3 in DNA: TGTGCTAGCAGGCCTAGTGGGGAGACCGGGGAGCTGTTTTTT. Translation: CASRPSGETGELFF.

The chain has TRBV6-1 and TRBJ1-1; D ambiguous. Germline loops: CDR1 MNHNS, CDR2 SASEGT. V lost 3 bases, J lost 0 bases, and 11 bases lay in between. The CDR3 loop spans 15 amino acids. The CDR3 region is CASSDWGNMNTEAFF. DNA for the CDR3: TGTGCCAGCAGTGATTGGGGTAACATGAACACTGAAGCTTTCTTT.

The J gene is TRBJ2-3, the V gene TRBV4-3; D may be TRBD2 (6 bases). Germline V lookup: CDR1 LGHNA, CDR2 YSLEER. Trimming pared 1 base from V and 0 bases from J, leaving 11 bases between. This CDR3 is built from 16 residues. CDR3 protein: CASSQVGGTSTDTQYF. The CDR3 DNA reads TGCGCCAGCAGCCAAGTCGGCGGGACTAGCACAGATACGCAGTATTTT.

The sample holds one count of this clone. The rearrangement links TRBV10-3 to TRBJ2-1; D gene ambiguous. Between the trimmed V and J ends, which lost 5 bases and 5 bases, there was a span of 13 bases. Germline assignment: CDR1 ENHRY and CDR2 SYGVKD. CDR3 length: 14 residues. CDR3 DNA sequence: TGTGCCATCAGTCTTACTACTACGGACAATGAGCAGTTCTTC. Its translation: CAISLTTTDNEQFF.

The chain links TRBV5-4 to TRBJ1-2; D gene uncertain. CDR3 length: 15 residues. The germline gives CDR1 SGHNT, CDR2 YYREEE (reference sequence). Deletions cut 3 bases from V and 6 bases from J, with 18 bases between. Written as DNA, the CDR3 is TGTGCCAGCAGCTGGGTAGGGCAAATGAAGAATGGCTACACCTTC. As protein: CASSWVGQMKNGYTF. The entire variable domain, with the rest obtained from reference TRBV5-4 and TRBJ1-2, is as follows: ETGVTQSPTHLIKTRGQQVTLRCSSQSGHNTVSWYQQALGQGPQFIFQYYREEENGRGNFPPRFSGLQFPNYSSELNVNALELDDSALYLCASSWVGQMKNGYTFGSGTRLTVV.